One sample yielded the 6 T cell receptor beta chains listed below, sequenced in a study of CD8 T cells in Susac syndrome. Reverse transcription used about 0.45 to 1 ug RNA and random hexamers. One entry per CDR3 protein, called by TCRdb with MiXCR from the immunoSEQ multiplex PCR reads. The sample lists some 110,000 distinct CDR3 sequences, 93% occurring once. Sample: CD4+ T cells from PBMCs. All receptors come from a human donor with multiple sclerosis.

V gene TRBV9 combines with J gene TRBJ2-2; no definite D call. CDR3 length equals 13 residues. Trimming left V 6 bases short and J 6 bases short, with 12 bases between. Germline values: CDR1 SGDLS, CDR2 YYNGEE. The CDR3 coding sequence is TGTGCCAGCACTCTAACGGGTCCCGGGGAGCTGTTTTTT. Its protein is CASTLTGPGELFF. The entire variable domain, with the rest obtained from reference TRBV9 and TRBJ2-2, is as follows: DSGVTQTPKHLITATGQRVTLRCSPRSGDLSVYWYQQSLDQGLQFLIQYYNGEERAKGNILERFSAQQFPDLHSELNLSSLELGDSALYFCASTLTGPGELFFGEGSRLTVL.

J is TRBJ2-5 and V is TRBV5-6, with 7 positions matching TRBD1. The V gene end was trimmed by 3 bases and the J gene end by 4 bases; junction bases not matched to a gene: 3. CDR3 length: 13 amino acids. Germline V lookup: CDR1 SGHDT, CDR2 YYEEEE. The CDR3 bases are TGTGCCAGCAGCTACAGGGGAGTAGAGACCCAGTACTTC. Its translation is CASSYRGVETQYF.

The chain has TRBV18 and TRBJ2-1; D unclear. Germline CDR1 and CDR2: KGHSH and LQKENI. The CDR3 has 13 residues. Trimming took 3 bases from V and 7 from J, leaving 10 bases between them. As DNA, the CDR3 is TGTGCCAGCTCACCCGGCCTGGGGAATGAGCAGTTCTTC. Translation gives CASSPGLGNEQFF.

The CDR3 sequence is CASGQGERQPQHF. For the CDR3, the DNA is TGTGCCTCGGGACAGGGTGAACGGCAGCCCCAGCATTTT. The chain couples TRBV30 to TRBJ1-5; 9 bases match TRBD1. J gave up 7 bases and V 7 bases, and 8 bases lay outside the gene matches. Germline values: CDR1 GTSNPN, CDR2 SVGIG (reference sequence). The CDR3 has 13 residues.

The genes are TRBV3-1 and TRBJ2-5; D ambiguous. The CDR3 sequence is 12 residues long. Germline CDR1 LGHDT, CDR2 YNNKEL (reference sequence). The V end lost 2 bases, the J end lost 9 bases, and 10 bases lay between the germline ends. CDR3 DNA sequence: TGTGCCAGCAGCCAACTTGACTCAGCCCAGTACTTC. Encoded protein: CASSQLDSAQYF.

Written as DNA, the CDR3 is TGCAGTGCTAGTATTCTGGGACAGGGAAGTCAGCCCCAGCATTTT. It translates to CSASILGQGSQPQHF. J is TRBJ1-5 and V is TRBV20-1, with 9 bases that match TRBD1. Trimming at V came to 3 bases and at J to 6 bases, leaving 9 bases not matched to a gene. CDR3 length: 15 residues. CDR1 and CDR2 (germline): DFQATT, SNEGSKA (reference sequence).